The clone carrying this T cell receptor beta chain was picked up one time. The length of the CDR3 is 12 residues. Trimming left V 3 bases short and J 4 bases short, with 6 bases between. Under the authors' procedure: The assay estimated nucleated cells by amplifying reference gene primers. Repertoires were generated with immunoSEQ multiplex PCR, while TCRdb's copy carries only in-frame clones and drops some. V, J and clone size reflect that table, while D and trimming were determined from the DNA. The sample includes fewer than 200,000 clones, about four fifths of them seen just once. These data come from a study of blood T cell repertoires in COVID-19.

Material: peripheral blood. The receptor's source is a man aged 65 to 85 with active or convalescent COVID-19. The chain has TRBV12-3 or TRBV12-4 and TRBJ1-2; no firm D call. The DNA for the CDR3 is TGTGCCAGCAGTTTCGGAGGCTATGGCTACACCTTC. Its protein is CASSFGGYGYTF.